This T cell receptor beta chain was identified during a study of OX40 agonist ivuxolimab in advanced cancers. Context from the whole study: The costimulatory receptor OX40 (CD134) was targeted by ivuxolimab, a fully human IgG2 agonistic monoclonal antibody. Intravenous ivuxolimab was administered to patients every 2 weeks at six dose levels: 0.01, 0.1, 0.3, 1.5, 3 and 10 mg/kg. Patients were allowed to have had prior anti-PD-1, anti-PD-L1 or anti-CTLA-4 therapy, and 30% to 40% of the dose-escalation patients had previously received checkpoint inhibitors. The purpose of peripheral TCRbeta sequencing was to test whether ivuxolimab changed TCR sequence diversity and led to clonal T-cell expansion. In the dose-escalation cohort, more than 75% of patients were male, and the mean age was approximately 64 years, with a range of roughly 20 to 85. Among the roughly 54 dose-escalation patients, around 19 had hepatocellular carcinoma, about 15 melanoma, 9 renal cell carcinoma and 9 head and neck cancer. Partial responses occurred in three dose-escalation patients: two with cutaneous melanoma and one with hepatocellular carcinoma. The paper reports the monotherapy dose-escalation portion (N = 52 patients) of the phase I ivuxolimab trial.

The trial excluded patients who had a history of autoimmune disease or who were on systemic immunosuppression. Peripheral blood for TCR sequencing was collected from all dose cohorts at baseline, on cycle 4 day 1, and on cycle 7 day 1. The samples were drawn from a first-in-human, open-label, multicenter phase I dose-escalation trial of ivuxolimab. Adults with locally advanced or metastatic melanoma, renal cell carcinoma, hepatocellular carcinoma or head and neck squamous cell carcinoma were enrolled in the trial. Before TCR sequencing, CD4+ T cells and CD8+ T cells were sorted from peripheral blood as separate populations. Genomic DNA was isolated from the sorted cells so that the TCRbeta CDR3 region could be sequenced. The immunoSEQ Assay was used for sequencing of TCRbeta CDR3 regions. Entries here come from immuneACCESS through TCRdb and include only in-frame sequences with V and J called. Some clones fail to appear in such tables; in the studies checked, an unresolved V gene covers under half of the shortfall, and the cause of the remainder is unknown. The sample table holds more than 50,000 clones, of which 65% to 90% were seen once. The ten most abundant clones make up about 0.88% of the sample.

This clone has only one observation. The antigen this receptor binds is unknown. No qualities accompany the bases; no much larger clone lies one base away. Trimming costs V 6 bases and J 1 base, and their ends lie 24 bases apart. The germline V gene (reference sequence) supplies CDR1 LNHDA and CDR2 SQIVND. Spanning cysteine to phenylalanine, the CDR3 consists of 18 amino acids. The CDR3 DNA has 54 bases and is translated from base 1. Paper-wide results and their limitations: At doses of 0.1 to 3.0 mg/kg, clonal expansion of both CD4+ and CD8+ T cells in blood was seen between baseline and week 6. Low levels of normalized T-cell clonal expansion were also seen in some patients who did not respond. In the 0.1-3.0 mg/kg groups, partial responders had among the lowest normalized peripheral clonal expansion, particularly in CD8+ T cells. Which antigens the clonally expanded peripheral T cells were specific for was not determined. After ivuxolimab, more expanded clones were found on average in CD8+ T cells than in CD4+ T cells.

Source: CD4+ or CD8+ T cells sorted from blood, taken in a trial of the OX40 agonist ivuxolimab. The sequence was collected from an adult with an advanced solid tumor such as melanoma, head and neck, liver or kidney cancer. Recombination linked TRBV19 to TRBJ2-5, and perhaps TRBD1 as D gene, on 6 matching bases. The CDR3 amino acid sequence is: CASRPTGKGLWAQETQYF. The DNA reads TGTGCCAGTAGACCGACAGGCAAAGGCCTTTGGGCCCAAGAGACCCAGTACTTC.